This T cell receptor beta chain was sequenced during a study of early T cells in non-severe SARS-CoV-2 infection (dated by TCRdb to 2020 to 2023). Background for the entire study: TCR sequencing used bulk RNA from unsorted whole blood, so alpha and beta chains could not be paired.

Beyond this particular receptor, the publication reports: VDJdb matching was skewed toward anti-spike CD8 responses and likely underestimated virus-specific expansions, missing private and CD4 specificities.

Comments on this clonotype: Its cognate antigen has yet to be identified. There are no base qualities to consult, and no much larger clone falls within one base.

Receptors were amplified or captured by 5' RACE. The listed sequencing device is NextSeq 500. To correct for sequencing error and PCR bias, the TCR library protocol tagged individual cDNA molecules with unique molecular identifiers. Both TCR alpha and beta chains were sequenced, and tight co-correlation was observed between alpha and beta sequence abundances in each sample. Processing in the source paper ran as follows. V gene, J gene and CDR3 annotation of TCR sequences was performed with Decombinator V4. TCRs were defined as expanded if a significant change between any two time points was detected under a Poisson model with p below 0.0001. Abundances of TCRs were expressed as counts per million after normalisation to the total number of TCRs sequenced in each sample. TRAV1-2 paired with TRAJ12, TRAJ20 or TRAJ33 defined MAIT TCRs, while TRAV10 paired with TRAJ18 defined iNKT TCRs. VDJdb, accessed 1 November 2021, was searched for CMV, EBV and SARS-CoV-2 annotated TCRs, with TCRs annotated for multiple antigens excluded. Using fastp trimming at Q25 and MiXCR clonotype assembly, TCRdb reanalyzed the public sequencing data and kept in-frame beta chains. For every CDR3 protein sequence, its rows merge into one entry that carries the most common genes and DNA. These V and J calls originate from TCRdb's pipeline instead of the authors' own analysis. A total of under 75,000 distinct CDR3 sequences appear in this sample, about an eighth of them only once. 7.5% to 10% of the sample goes to the ten largest clones.

This was a case-control study nested in a cohort of healthcare workers in London, UK, who had nasopharyngeal swab PCR tests and blood samples taken every week. Healthcare workers were recruited between 23 and 31 March 2020, during the week of the UK lockdown, and were followed weekly for up to roughly 15 weeks. From its cysteine to its phenylalanine, the CDR3 spans 10 amino acids. Only the CDR3 part of the read is kept: 30 bases, read in frame from the first base. CDR1 and CDR2, looked up from the germline V gene (reference sequence), are GTSNPN and SVGIG. V loses 1 base, J loses 11 bases, and the germline ends lie 6 bases apart.

This TCR derives from an adult who was a healthcare worker with PCR-confirmed SARS-CoV-2 infection or an uninfected control (not recorded which). Sequencing was carried out using whole blood. The sequence is built from TRBV30 and TRBJ2-1; TRBD2 is a weak D gene call, 5 bases matching. The DNA reads as follows: TGTGCCTGGAGTGGAGGGCAGCAGTTCTTC. It specifies CAWSGGQQFF.